The rows below give T cell receptor beta chains drawn from one sample of a study of T cell responses to AZD1222 COVID-19 vaccine. Clones were read by immunoSEQ multiplex PCR, and TCRdb kept only the in-frame ones, dropping some. The sample shows over 120,000 clones, roughly 89% of them seen only once. Sequencing was performed on peripheral blood, taken on day 0 of AZD1222 vaccination. The receptors come from an adult in good health. CDR3s leave out the opening cysteine and the closing phenylalanine or tryptophan.

j_gene,v_gene,CDR3aa
TRBJ2-7,TRBV7-9,ASSLGRDGEQY
TRBJ2-1,TRBV6-1,TSSGLGTLADRDEQF
TRBJ1-5,TRBV12-3/TRBV12-4,ASSLVGQPQH
TRBJ2-1,TRBV14,ASSQGGLADTYNEQF
TRBJ2-7,TRBV5-4,ASSSYGTYEQY
TRBJ1-2,TRBV9,ASSSSRGDNYGYT
TRBJ2-3,TRBV5-1,ASTLGGYSTDTQY
TRBJ1-5,TRBV11-2,ASSLGPHQPQH
TRBJ2-7,TRBV20-1,SASEGLAYEQY
TRBJ2-3,TRBV6-1,ASSEARTSSTDTQY
TRBJ2-7,TRBV27,ASYSGPYEQY
TRBJ2-5,TRBV2,ASSARREGQETQY
TRBJ2-5,TRBV3-1/TRBV3-2,ASSQVQGERTQY
TRBJ2-5,TRBV28,ATGFWGQETQY
TRBJ2-6,TRBV4-1,ASGRTAGANVLT
TRBJ1-5,TRBV6-5,ASSSGGKGNQPQH
TRBJ1-2,TRBV28,ASSIDRGGYGYT
TRBJ2-5,TRBV6-7,ASSPPARGSETQY
TRBJ2-5,TRBV18,ASSPPRGGETQY
TRBJ1-1,TRBV19,ASSRQGRGNTEAF
TRBJ2-3,TRBV27,ASSYGTYSTDTQY
TRBJ2-5,TRBV19,ASSMVRDQETQY
TRBJ2-1,TRBV19,ASSDRGGVGNEQF
TRBJ1-5,TRBV18,ASSPRQISDQPQH
TRBJ1-1,TRBV18,ASSPSVIDSSNTEAF
TRBJ2-5,TRBV20-1,SARDPRTQY
TRBJ2-3,TRBV2,ASSEWGLAGPSTDTQY
TRBJ1-5,TRBV6-1,ASSETGASQPQH
TRBJ1-4,TRBV9,ASSVDRDSNEKLF